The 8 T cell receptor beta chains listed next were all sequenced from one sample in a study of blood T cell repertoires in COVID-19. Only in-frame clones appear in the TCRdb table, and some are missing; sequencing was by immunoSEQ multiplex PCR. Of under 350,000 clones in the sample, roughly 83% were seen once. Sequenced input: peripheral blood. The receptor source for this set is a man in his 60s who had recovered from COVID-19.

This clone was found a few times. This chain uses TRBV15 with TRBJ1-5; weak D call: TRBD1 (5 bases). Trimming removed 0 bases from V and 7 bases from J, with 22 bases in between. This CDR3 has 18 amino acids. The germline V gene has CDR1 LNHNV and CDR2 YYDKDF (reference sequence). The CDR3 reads CATSRDRGGTRNLQPQHF. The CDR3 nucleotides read TGTGCCACCAGCAGAGATCGGGGGGGTACAAGGAACTTGCAGCCCCAGCATTTT.

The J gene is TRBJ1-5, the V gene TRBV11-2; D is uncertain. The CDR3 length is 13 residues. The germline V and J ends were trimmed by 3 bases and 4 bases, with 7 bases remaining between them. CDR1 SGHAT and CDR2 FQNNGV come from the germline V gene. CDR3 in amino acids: CASSLGRNQPQHF. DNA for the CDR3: TGTGCCAGCAGCTTGGGCAGGAATCAGCCCCAGCATTTT.

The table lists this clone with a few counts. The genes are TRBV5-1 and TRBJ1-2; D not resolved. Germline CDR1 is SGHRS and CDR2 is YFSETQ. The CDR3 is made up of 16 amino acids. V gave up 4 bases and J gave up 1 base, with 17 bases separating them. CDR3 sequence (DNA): TGCGCCAGCAGCGACGGGAAAGGTACCTTTAACTATGGCTACACCTTC. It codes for CASSDGKGTFNYGYTF.

The CDR3 coding sequence is TGTGCCTGGAGTGTACCCGGGACTAGCGGGGCCTACGAGCAGTACTTC. Its protein is CAWSVPGTSGAYEQYF. The chain has TRBV30 and TRBJ2-7; TRBD2 agrees at 13 bases. The germline CDR1 and CDR2 sequences are GTSNPN and SVGIG (reference sequence). V lost 0 bases, J lost 2 bases, and 4 bases stayed unmatched. The CDR3 runs to 16 residues.

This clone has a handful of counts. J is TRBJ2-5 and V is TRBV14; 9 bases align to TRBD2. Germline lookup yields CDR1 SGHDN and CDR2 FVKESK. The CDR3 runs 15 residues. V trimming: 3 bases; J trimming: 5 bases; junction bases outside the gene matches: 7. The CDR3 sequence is CASSQALAGRETQYF. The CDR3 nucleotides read TGTGCCAGCAGCCAGGCCCTAGCGGGGCGGGAGACCCAGTACTTC.

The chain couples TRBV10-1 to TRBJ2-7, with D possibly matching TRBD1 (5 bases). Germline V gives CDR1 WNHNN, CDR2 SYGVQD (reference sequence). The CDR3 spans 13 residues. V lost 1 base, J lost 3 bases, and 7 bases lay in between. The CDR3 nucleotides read TGCGCCAGCAGTGAGTTAGGGGACTACGAGCAGTACTTC. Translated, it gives CASSELGDYEQYF.

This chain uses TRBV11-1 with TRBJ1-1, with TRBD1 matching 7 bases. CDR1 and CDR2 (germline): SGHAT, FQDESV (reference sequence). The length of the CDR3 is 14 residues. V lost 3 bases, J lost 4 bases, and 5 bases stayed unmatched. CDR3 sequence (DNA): TGTGCCAGCAGCTTGAGGGGACAGCCCACTGAAGCTTTCTTT. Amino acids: CASSLRGQPTEAFF.

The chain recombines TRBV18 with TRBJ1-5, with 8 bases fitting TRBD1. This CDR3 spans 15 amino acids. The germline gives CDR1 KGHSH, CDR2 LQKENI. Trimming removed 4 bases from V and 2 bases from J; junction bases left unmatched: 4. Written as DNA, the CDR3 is TGTGCCAGCTCACAACAGGGGGGCGGCAATCAGCCCCAGCATTTT. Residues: CASSQQGGGNQPQHF. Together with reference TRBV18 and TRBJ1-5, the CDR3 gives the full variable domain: NAGVMQNPRHLVRRRGQEARLRCSPMKGHSHVYWYRQLPEEGLKFMVYLQKENIIDESGMPKERFSAEFPKEGPSILRIQQVVRGDSAAYFCASSQQGGGNQPQHFGDGTRLSIL.